This record looks at one TCR beta chain sequence and its context. As yet, its antigen is unknown. This specimen belongs to a study of Ad26.COV2.S vaccination and SARS-CoV-2 variants. Study-wide findings and caveats: Vaccine recipients surpassed placebo recipients in spike-specific TCR breadth.

Profiled with immunoSEQ multiplex PCR; TCRdb holds only in-frame clones, not every one. The sample records 400,000 to 500,000 clones, roughly 90% being singletons. As to treatment: roughly 19 received Ad26.COV2.S at low or high dose, single or two shots; several received placebo; per-sample allocation not given. Sampling was done on day 63 after the first vaccine or placebo injection. This person who donated was an adult of 18-55 years in Boston. The CDR3 totals 16 residues. From germline, CDR1 is LGHNA and CDR2 YNFKEQ. Trimming cost V 5 bases and J 1 base; bases outside gene matches: 10. The rearrangement links TRBV4-2 to TRBJ2-7; 8 bases agree with TRBD1. Here the sequenced sample was peripheral blood, taken in a trial of Ad26.COV2.S vaccine versus placebo. The sequence was obtained from a person between 18 and 65 years old who received the Ad26.COV2.S COVID-19 vaccine or a placebo. The CDR3 region has the DNA TGTGCCAGCAGCTCCCTAACACAGGGGGGTTCCTACGAGCAGTACTTC. Translated: CASSSLTQGGSYEQYF.